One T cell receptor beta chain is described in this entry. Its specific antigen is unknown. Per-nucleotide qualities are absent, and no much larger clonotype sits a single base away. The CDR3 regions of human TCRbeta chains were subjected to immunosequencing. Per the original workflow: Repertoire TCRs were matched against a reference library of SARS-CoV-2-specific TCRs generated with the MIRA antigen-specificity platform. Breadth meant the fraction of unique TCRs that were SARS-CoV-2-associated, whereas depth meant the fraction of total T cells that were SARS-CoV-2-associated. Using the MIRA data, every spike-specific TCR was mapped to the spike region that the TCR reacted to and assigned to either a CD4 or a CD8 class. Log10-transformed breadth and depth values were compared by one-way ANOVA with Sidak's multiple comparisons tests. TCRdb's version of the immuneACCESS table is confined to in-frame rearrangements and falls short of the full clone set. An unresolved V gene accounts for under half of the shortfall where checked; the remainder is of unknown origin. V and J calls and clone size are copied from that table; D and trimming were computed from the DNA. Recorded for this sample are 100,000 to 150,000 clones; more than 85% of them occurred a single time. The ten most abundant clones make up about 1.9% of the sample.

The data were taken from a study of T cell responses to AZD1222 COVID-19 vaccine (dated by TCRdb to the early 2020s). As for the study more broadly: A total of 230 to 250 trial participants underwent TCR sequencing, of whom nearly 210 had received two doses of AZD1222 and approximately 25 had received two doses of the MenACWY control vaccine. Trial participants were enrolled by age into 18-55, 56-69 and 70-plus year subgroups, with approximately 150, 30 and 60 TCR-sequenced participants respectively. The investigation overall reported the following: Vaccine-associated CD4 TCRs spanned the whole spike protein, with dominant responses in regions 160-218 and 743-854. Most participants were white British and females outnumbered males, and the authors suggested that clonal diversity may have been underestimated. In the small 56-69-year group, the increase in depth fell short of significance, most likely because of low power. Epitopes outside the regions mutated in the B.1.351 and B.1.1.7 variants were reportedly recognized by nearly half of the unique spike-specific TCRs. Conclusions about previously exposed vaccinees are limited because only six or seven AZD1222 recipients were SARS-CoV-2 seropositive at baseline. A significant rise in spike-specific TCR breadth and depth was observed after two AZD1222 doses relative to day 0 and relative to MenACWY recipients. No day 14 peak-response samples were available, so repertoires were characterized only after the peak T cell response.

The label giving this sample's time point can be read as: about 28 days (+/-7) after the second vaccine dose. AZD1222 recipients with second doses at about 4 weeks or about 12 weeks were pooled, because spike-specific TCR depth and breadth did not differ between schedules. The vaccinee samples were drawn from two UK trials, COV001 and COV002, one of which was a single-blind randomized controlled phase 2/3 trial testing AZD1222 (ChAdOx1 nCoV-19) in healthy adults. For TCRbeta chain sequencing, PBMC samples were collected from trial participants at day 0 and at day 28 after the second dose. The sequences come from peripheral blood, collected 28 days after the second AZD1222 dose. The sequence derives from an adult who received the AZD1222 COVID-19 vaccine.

The CDR3 region: CASRSASQGYGYTF. The DNA sequence is TGTGCCAGCAGATCTGCCTCACAGGGGTATGGCTACACCTTC. The rearrangement joined TRBV27 to TRBJ1-2, and TRBD1 aligns with 7 junction nucleotides. The CDR3 runs 14 residues from the cysteine to the phenylalanine. Of the read, only the CDR3 DNA is kept; its 42 bases are in frame from base 1. CDR1 and CDR2 are read off the germline V gene (reference sequence) as MNHEY and SMNVEV. At the junction V is shortened by 6 bases and J by 5 bases; bases outside the gene matches: 9.